The rows below give T cell receptor beta chains drawn from one sample of a study of sequential checkpoint blockade in melanoma. Assay used: immunoSEQ multiplex PCR; TCRdb lists only in-frame clones, some missing. Of approximately 6,100 clones in the sample, approximately 50% are singletons; the top ten hold around a sixth. Sequencing was performed on CD8+ T cells sorted from blood (inferred from file names), taken from a patient given nivolumab and ipilimumab in sequence. The source of these receptors is a human donor with melanoma. The CDR3 runs from the conserved cysteine through the conserved F or W. Fields, in order: J gene, clone size, D gene, V gene, CDR3 DNA, CDR3 protein. A D gene is named only where the DNA matches it firmly. Clone sizes are given selectively: once, few, many, or a class where the clone is expanded.

>TRBJ2-2|NA|NA|TRBV4-3
TGCGCCAGCAGCCAACGGGGGTCGAACACCGGGGAGCTGTTTTTT
CASSQRGSNTGELFF
>TRBJ2-7|NA|NA|TRBV4-1
TGCGCCAGCAGCCAAGAAGCAGGGTCCAAGGGTAACGAGCAGTACTTC
CASSQEAGSKGNEQYF
>TRBJ1-2|NA|NA|TRBV27
TGTGCCAGCAGCCCCCAGGCAGGGTGGGGATATGGCTACACCTTC
CASSPQAGWGYGYTF
>TRBJ2-5|NA|NA|TRBV7-9
TGTGCCAGCAGCTTATATCGAGAGACCCAGTACTTC
CASSLYRETQYF
>TRBJ2-5|NA|TRBD1|TRBV7-9
TGTGCCAGCAGCCTACTGGACAGGGGGCGGGAGACCCAGTACTTC
CASSLLDRGRETQYF
>TRBJ2-7|NA|TRBD1|TRBV18
TGTGCCAGCTCACCAGGGGGACAGGGGGCCTACGAGCAGTACTTC
CASSPGGQGAYEQYF
>TRBJ2-2|NA|NA|TRBV11-3
TGTGCCAGCAGCTTAGGGACAGCCGTGAACACCGGGGAGCTGTTTTTT
CASSLGTAVNTGELFF
>TRBJ2-7|once|TRBD2|TRBV2
TGTGCCAGCAGTGTAGTGGGCGGGAGCACCTACGAGCAGTACTTC
CASSVVGGSTYEQYF
>TRBJ1-1|NA|TRBD1|TRBV6-6
TGTGCCAGCAGTTACACGACAGGGGCGCCCACTGAAGCTTTCTTT
CASSYTTGAPTEAFF
>TRBJ2-7|NA|TRBD1|TRBV29-1
TGCAGCGTTGTTTGGGACAGAGGCTACGAGCAGTACTTC
CSVVWDRGYEQYF
>TRBJ1-1|few|NA|TRBV14
TGTGCCAGCAGCCAAGGGGCAGGTCCGTTCACTGAAGCTTTCTTT
CASSQGAGPFTEAFF
>TRBJ1-1|NA|TRBD1|TRBV9
TGTGCCAGCAGCGTAGCAGGGGGCCAAACTGAAGCTTTCTTT
CASSVAGGQTEAFF
>TRBJ2-7|once|NA|TRBV9
TGTGCCAGCAGCGTAGACGGGTACGAGCAGTACTTC
CASSVDGYEQYF
>TRBJ2-6|few|NA|TRBV4-1
TGCGCCAGCAGCCAAGATTCAGGGGCCAACGTCCTGACTTTC
CASSQDSGANVLTF
>TRBJ2-7|once|NA|TRBV6-5
TGTGCCAGCAGTAAACTAGCAGAACAGTACGAGCAGTACTTC
CASSKLAEQYEQYF
>TRBJ1-2|NA|NA|TRBV5-5
TGTGCCAGCAGCTTGGCCGCGGGAGGGGTTGGTGACTATGGCTACACCTTC
CASSLAAGGVGDYGYTF
>TRBJ2-2|NA|TRBD2|TRBV9
TGTGCCAGCAGCGACAGCACTAGCGGGCAAACCGGGGAGCTGTTTTTT
CASSDSTSGQTGELFF
>TRBJ2-7|NA|NA|TRBV19
TGTGCCAGTAGTATAGGGACACACGAGCAGTACTTC
CASSIGTHEQYF
>TRBJ2-5|NA|NA|TRBV13
TGTGCCAGCAGCTTAAACGGGCAAGAGACCCAGTACTTC
CASSLNGQETQYF
>TRBJ2-3|NA|TRBD2|TRBV7-3
TGTGCCAGCAGCTCGGGACTAGCTGACACAGATACGCAGTATTTT
CASSSGLADTDTQYF
>TRBJ2-1|NA|NA|TRBV5-6
TGTGCCAGCGAAAGTCGCAGGGAATACAATGAGCAGTTCTTC
CASESRREYNEQFF
>TRBJ2-7|NA|NA|TRBV6-5
TGTGCCAGCAGCCCCGGTACCTACGAGCAGTACTTC
CASSPGTYEQYF
>TRBJ2-2|few|TRBD2|TRBV19
TGTGCCAGTAAGATTGGACTAGCGGGAGGGATCACCGGGGAGCTGTTTTTT
CASKIGLAGGITGELFF
>TRBJ1-2|few|NA|TRBV27
TGTGCCAGCAGCCTTTTCTTGAACTATGGCTACACCTTC
CASSLFLNYGYTF
>TRBJ2-1|NA|TRBD2|TRBV15
TGTGCCACCAGCAGTTCTAGCGGGGGAGGAAGTGAGCAGTTCTTC
CATSSSSGGGSEQFF
>TRBJ2-7|NA|NA|TRBV5-1
TGCGCCAGCAGCCCTACAGGGACCTACGAGCAGTACTTC
CASSPTGTYEQYF
>TRBJ2-7|NA|TRBD1|TRBV6-1
TGTGCCAGCAGTGAATGGGACAGGGGGCTTTACGAGCAGTACTTC
CASSEWDRGLYEQYF
>TRBJ2-7|NA|TRBD1|TRBV4-2
TGTGCCAGCAGCCTTGATCCGGGACAGGGGTCCTACGAGCAGTACTTC
CASSLDPGQGSYEQYF
>TRBJ2-3|few|TRBD2|TRBV6-4
TGTGCCAGCAGTGAACGGACTAGTTCAGATACGCAGTATTTT
CASSERTSSDTQYF
>TRBJ2-3|NA|TRBD2|TRBV27
TGTGCCAGCAGTTTTAGCGGGGGGGCGGCCCCAGATACGCAGTATTTT
CASSFSGGAAPDTQYF
>TRBJ2-5|few|NA|TRBV5-4
TGTGCCAGCAGCTTGGGGTTACTAAACCAAGAGACCCAGTACTTC
CASSLGLLNQETQYF
>TRBJ2-7|NA|TRBD2|TRBV2
TGTGCCAGCAGTGAAGTAGGGACTAGCGGGGGGGCCGATTACGAGCAGTACTTC
CASSEVGTSGGADYEQYF
>TRBJ2-7|NA|TRBD1|TRBV10-2
TGCGCTACAGGGGATTCCTACGAGCAGTACTTC
CATGDSYEQYF
>TRBJ2-2|NA|NA|TRBV18
TGTGCCAGCTCACCACTCCCAAGCGGGCTTGGCACCGGGGAGCTGTTTTTT
CASSPLPSGLGTGELFF
>TRBJ2-7|NA|TRBD2|TRBV29-1
TGCAGCATTTCGGGAGGGGTAACCTACGAGCAGTACTTC
CSISGGVTYEQYF
>TRBJ2-6|NA|NA|TRBV2
TGTGCCAAGGGGCTGGAGGGACCCGGGGCCAACGTCCTGACTTTC
CAKGLEGPGANVLTF
>TRBJ2-7|NA|TRBD1|TRBV7-8
TGTGCCAGCAGCTTAGGCAGGGGGTTCACCTACGAGCAGTACTTC
CASSLGRGFTYEQYF
>TRBJ2-7|NA|NA|TRBV7-3
TGTGCCAGCAGCCCCGCGGGACAGTCCTACGAGCAGTACTTC
CASSPAGQSYEQYF
>TRBJ1-4|NA|NA|TRBV27
TGTGCCAGCAAAAAAGCCGGGGCAACTAATGAAAAACTGTTTTTT
CASKKAGATNEKLFF
>TRBJ2-1|NA|TRBD2|TRBV19
TGTGCCAGTAAGAGCGGGAGGGCAGCTTACAATGAGCAGTTCTTC
CASKSGRAAYNEQFF
>TRBJ1-4|few|TRBD1|TRBV6-1
TGTGCCAGCAGTGAAGGGGGACAGGGGGCAGAAAAACTGTTTTTT
CASSEGGQGAEKLFF
>TRBJ2-2|NA|NA|TRBV7-6
TGTGCCAGCAGCCCCGGAAGGGGTACGACCGGGGAGCTGTTTTTT
CASSPGRGTTGELFF
>TRBJ2-5|NA|TRBD2|TRBV19
TGTGCCAGTTCTCCGGGACCGACTAGCGGGAGTATTGAAGAGACCCAGTACTTC
CASSPGPTSGSIEETQYF
>TRBJ1-1|NA|NA|TRBV7-3
TGTGCCAGCAGCTTTCCAGGGGCTGAAGCTTTCTTT
CASSFPGAEAFF
>TRBJ2-7|few|NA|TRBV5-1
TGCGCCAGCAGCTTGCTTGGGGGCACCTACGAGCAGTACTTC
CASSLLGGTYEQYF
>TRBJ2-1|NA|TRBD2|TRBV19
TGTGCCAGTAACTCGGGACTAGCGGGAGTACCTGAGCAGTTCTTC
CASNSGLAGVPEQFF
>TRBJ1-5|once|TRBD1|TRBV5-1
TGCGCCAGCAGCTTGGGACAGGGGGATCAGCCCCAGCATTTT
CASSLGQGDQPQHF
>TRBJ2-7|NA|TRBD2|TRBV11-2
TGTGCCAGCATGGGGCTAGCGGGGGGACCCTACGAGCAGTACTTC
CASMGLAGGPYEQYF
>TRBJ2-7|NA|TRBD2|TRBV4-1
TGCGCCAGCAGCCTGACTAGCGGGGAAACCTACGAGCAGTACTTC
CASSLTSGETYEQYF
>TRBJ1-2|once|TRBD1|TRBV14
TGTGCCAGCAGCCCGATGGGACAGGGGGATGGCTACACCTTC
CASSPMGQGDGYTF
>TRBJ2-7|NA|TRBD1|TRBV7-8
TGTGCCAGCGGGACAGGGAGCTACGAGCAGTACTTC
CASGTGSYEQYF
>TRBJ1-1|NA|TRBD1|TRBV29-1
TGCAGCGTTCTGGACAGGACCGCTGAAGCTTTCTTT
CSVLDRTAEAFF
>TRBJ1-1|NA|TRBD1|TRBV19
TGTGCCAGTAGTAGGGACAGGGTGGATTTCTTAAACACTGAAGCTTTCTTT
CASSRDRVDFLNTEAFF
>TRBJ2-5|NA|NA|TRBV25-1
TGTGCCAGCAGTCCGGGACTCGTATATAACCAAGAGACCCAGTACTTC
CASSPGLVYNQETQYF
>TRBJ2-5|NA|NA|TRBV5-1
TGCGCCAGCAGCTTGAAGGTGGCAGGGGACCAAGAGACCCAGTACTTC
CASSLKVAGDQETQYF
>TRBJ2-7|NA|TRBD1|TRBV29-1
TGCAGCGTTCCTAGTCGGGACAGGGACCGCGAGCAGTACTTC
CSVPSRDRDREQYF
>TRBJ2-7|NA|TRBD2|TRBV27
TGTGCCAGCAGCAGCGGGAACTACGAGCAGTACTTC
CASSSGNYEQYF
>TRBJ1-1|NA|NA|TRBV19
TGTGCCAGTAGTATAGGGCAGGTGAACACTGAAGCTTTCTTT
CASSIGQVNTEAFF
>TRBJ2-1|NA|TRBD2|TRBV4-1
TGCGCCAGCAGCCAAGATCGACTAGCGGAAGTCGGCTACAATGAGCAGTTCTTC
CASSQDRLAEVGYNEQFF
>TRBJ2-1|NA|TRBD2|TRBV10-3
TGTGCCATCAGTGTCTCAGCGGGGAAGGACAATGAGCAGTTCTTC
CAISVSAGKDNEQFF